The 17 T cell receptor beta chains below all came from one sample that was sequenced in a study of radiation and T cells in renal cell carcinoma. This sample's time point: blood 2 weeks post-SBRT. The treatment denotes: 15 Gy SBRT to primary tumor, nephrectomy 4 weeks later. Generated by immunoSEQ multiplex PCR, the TCRdb table keeps only in-frame clones and is missing some. This sample has 60,000 to 80,000 clones, with 82% found just once. Sample: blood, taken from a patient whose treatment included radiotherapy and nephrectomy. Receptors originate from a man between 60 and 75 years old with renal cell carcinoma.

The chain joins TRBV18 to TRBJ1-1, with D perhaps matching TRBD1 (6 bases). The V gene lost 4 bases and the J gene lost 0 bases, with 18 bases spanning the gap. This CDR3 contains 17 residues. CDR1 and CDR2 from the germline V gene are KGHSH and LQKENI. Written as DNA, the CDR3 is TGTGCCAGCTCACTTCTCCACCGGGGGGCCATGAACACTGAAGCTTTCTTT. Translating gives CASSLLHRGAMNTEAFF.

The chain uses TRBV28 and TRBJ1-5, with 9 nucleotides matching TRBD1. Germline lookup yields CDR1 MDHEN and CDR2 SYDVKM. This CDR3 is 17 amino acids long. The V gene end was trimmed by 6 bases and the J gene end by 0 bases; junction bases not matched to a gene: 9. CDR3: CASRKRQGVNSNQPQHF. Written as DNA, the CDR3 is TGTGCCAGCAGGAAAAGACAGGGGGTAAATAGCAATCAGCCCCAGCATTTT.

The chain is built from TRBV18 and TRBJ2-7; 11 bases align to TRBD2. Germline assignment: CDR1 KGHSH and CDR2 LQKENI. This CDR3 has 16 residues. After removal of 3 bases from V and 6 bases from J, the junction contained 10 bases not matched to a gene. This CDR3 is CASSPNAGLAGGEQYF. The CDR3 DNA reads as TGTGCCAGCTCACCCAACGCGGGGCTAGCGGGAGGCGAGCAGTACTTC.

This chain connects TRBV9 to TRBJ2-5; D might be TRBD1 (6 bases). V lost 4 bases and J lost 1, with 14 bases in between. The CDR3 length is 15 residues. Germline-derived CDR1 and CDR2 are SGDLS and YYNGEE. Here the CDR3 DNA reads TGTGCCAGCAGCCCCAGCACAGGGCGCCAAGAGACCCAGTACTTC. It translates to CASSPSTGRQETQYF. The full variable domain, with the rest looked up from reference TRBV9 and TRBJ2-5, is DSGVTQTPKHLITATGQRVTLRCSPRSGDLSVYWYQQSLDQGLQFLIQYYNGEERAKGNILERFSAQQFPDLHSELNLSSLELGDSALYFCASSPSTGRQETQYFGPGTRLLVL.

The chain uses TRBV11-2 and TRBJ2-5; a weak D match, TRBD1 (5 bases). Germline CDR1 reads SGHAT; CDR2 reads FQNNGV. The V gene lost 0 bases and the J gene lost 5 bases, with 16 bases spanning the gap. This CDR3 is built from 16 residues. CDR3 bases: TGTGCCAGCAGCTTAGATGGGGCGGCCTCCGGGGAGACCCAGTACTTC. The encoded protein is CASSLDGAASGETQYF.

V usage is TRBV10-3 and J usage is TRBJ1-5; D not resolved. CDR1 and CDR2 from the germline V gene are ENHRY and SYGVKD. With 3 bases removed from V and 0 bases from J, the gap between germline ends came to 9 bases. This CDR3 comprises 15 residues. The CDR3 DNA follows: TGTGCCATCAGTGATGCACGGTATAGCAATCAGCCCCAGCATTTT. Protein: CAISDARYSNQPQHF.

The genes are TRBV18 and TRBJ2-7; TRBD2 matches 11 bases. The CDR3 totals 14 residues. V was clipped by 6 bases and J by 5 bases; unmatched bases: 6. Germline loops: CDR1 KGHSH, CDR2 LQKENI. DNA for the CDR3: TGTGCCAGCTCCTCCGGGACTAGCGGTCACGAGCAGTACTTC. Translated: CASSSGTSGHEQYF.

V gene TRBV7-6 combines with J gene TRBJ2-3; possibly TRBD1 for D (5 bases). Germline CDR1 and CDR2: SGHVS and FNYEAQ. The CDR3 totals 15 residues. V dropped 5 bases and J dropped 0 bases, with 12 bases sitting between them. CDR3 region: CASSPGAASTDTQYF. The CDR3 bases are TGTGCCAGCAGCCCTGGGGCAGCTAGCACAGATACGCAGTATTTT.

The chain is built from TRBV9 and TRBJ2-5; 10 nucleotides line up with TRBD2. The CDR3 totals 16 residues. J lost 5 bases, V lost 4 bases, and 11 bases had no gene match. Germline V gene sequence: CDR1 SGDLS, CDR2 YYNGEE. CDR3 bases: TGTGCCAGCAGCCCCCGGCCGCTAGCGGGAGATGAGACCCAGTACTTC. This gives the protein CASSPRPLAGDETQYF.

The chain recombines TRBV4-1 with TRBJ2-7, with no clear D. The CDR3 extends over 14 amino acids. V was clipped by 0 bases and J by 6 bases, with 12 bases between them. Germline assignment: CDR1 MGHRA and CDR2 YSYEKL. The CDR3 here is CASSQERWDLEQYF. The CDR3 bases are TGCGCCAGCAGCCAAGAGAGGTGGGATCTCGAGCAGTACTTC.

CDR3 amino acids: CASTLGTSDGEQFF. The CDR3 DNA is TGTGCCAGCACCCTTGGGACTAGCGATGGTGAGCAGTTCTTC. The V call is TRBV5-4, the J call TRBJ2-1; 10 nucleotides line up with TRBD2. Germline V gene data show CDR1 as SGHNT and CDR2 as YYREEE (reference sequence). With V trimmed by 6 bases and J by 9 bases, 9 bases remained unmatched. This CDR3 is built from 14 residues.

This chain joins TRBV30 and TRBJ1-1; D is unclear. This CDR3 is 11 amino acids long. Trimming pared 4 bases from V and 2 bases from J, leaving 5 bases between. Germline values: CDR1 GTSNPN, CDR2 SVGIG (reference sequence). The CDR3 here is CAWMGNTEAFF. DNA of the CDR3: TGTGCCTGGATGGGTAACACTGAAGCTTTCTTT.

Regarding this clone: One end of the junction fails to match germline, which may point to a read error. The V call is TRBV11-2, the J call TRBJ1-3; D is ambiguous. This CDR3 is built from 12 residues. Looked up from germline, CDR1 is SGHAT and CDR2 is FQNNGV. The CDR3 here is CASSLSENTIYF. The CDR3 DNA is TGTGCCAGCAGCTTGTCTGAAAACACCATATATTTT.

A single count supports this clone. The chain uses TRBV7-2 and TRBJ1-6; D perhaps matches TRBD1 (6 bases). The CDR3 runs to 15 residues. Trimming stripped 2 bases from V and 11 bases from J, with 16 bases between. The germline gives CDR1 SGHTA, CDR2 FQGNSA. The CDR3 is CASSLPQGRGTPLHF. The CDR3 DNA reads TGTGCCAGCAGCTTACCACAGGGCAGGGGTACACCCCTCCACTTT.

This clone was seen more than once but under ten times. The V call is TRBV2, the J call TRBJ1-1; no firm D call. Germline V CDR1 and CDR2: SNHLY, FYNNEI. The CDR3 length is 14 residues. V lost 5 bases, J lost 3 bases, and 13 bases lay in between. The CDR3 region is CASSYQSTYTEAFF. The CDR3 coding sequence is TGTGCCAGCAGTTATCAGTCAACATACACTGAAGCTTTCTTT.

V gene TRBV7-2 combines with J gene TRBJ2-1; no firm D call. The V end was cut by 3 bases, the J end by 10 bases, with 7 bases between. The germline gives CDR1 SGHTA, CDR2 FQGNSA. The length of the CDR3 is 11 residues. The CDR3 loop is CASSFPEEQFF. CDR3 bases: TGTGCCAGCAGCTTCCCGGAGGAGCAGTTCTTC. The complete variable domain, with remaining parts taken from reference TRBV7-2 and TRBJ2-1, reads GAGVSQSPSNKVTEKGKDVELRCDPISGHTALYWYRQSLGQGLEFLIYFQGNSAPDKSGLPSDRFSAERTGGSVSTLTIQRTQQEDSAVYLCASSFPEEQFFGPGTRLTVL.

The chain joins TRBV28 to TRBJ2-7; TRBD2 agrees at 8 bases. The CDR3 loop spans 18 amino acids. The germline V gene encodes CDR1 MDHEN and CDR2 SYDVKM. V trimming: 3 bases; J trimming: 0 bases; junction bases outside the gene matches: 13. CDR3 bases: TGTGCCAGCAGTTTGCGGGGGAGCGGGAGTTCCTACTCCTACGAGCAGTACTTC. Its translation: CASSLRGSGSSYSYEQYF.